A single sample gave rise to the 19 T cell receptor beta chains below, sequenced in a study of post-analysis software for immune sequencing data (dated by TCRdb to the mid-2010s). The research as a whole found: Significantly higher frequencies in patients than in controls were found for roughly 5 TRBV segments, including TRBV5-6, TRBV5-1 and TRBV20-1.

Antigen specificity for these receptors is unknown. Libraries were prepared through PCR. The sample was run on an Illumina HiSeq 2500. To reduce PCR and sequencing biases, unique molecular identifiers were built into the TCR beta cDNA libraries. The public reads were reprocessed in TCRdb via fastp at Q25 and MiXCR, keeping in-frame beta chains. Identical CDR3 protein sequences are pooled into one entry, listed with their most common genes and DNA. Here the sample has roughly 620,000 distinct CDR3 sequences; 44% occur a single time. The ten largest make up around 1.7% of the sample. Sequenced material: blood. These receptors were collected from a girl aged 10 to 17 with multiple sclerosis.

This clonotype occurred a few times. This chain connects TRBV30 to TRBJ1-1; no firm D call. CDR1 and CDR2 from the germline V gene are GTSNPN and SVGIG (reference sequence). This CDR3 is 13 amino acids long. The CDR3 is CVRRSTTNTEAFF. The CDR3 nucleotides are TGTGTCCGAAGGAGCACAACGAACACTGAAGCTTTCTTT. Complete variable domain (other parts from reference TRBV30 and TRBJ1-1): SQTIHQWPATLVQPVGSPLSLECTVEGTSNPNLYWYRQAAGRGLQLLFYSVGIGQISSEVPQNLSASRPQDRQFILSSKKLLLSDSGFYLCVRRSTTNTEAFFGQGTRLTVV.

This clonotype has only a few counts. The V gene is TRBV4-1, the J gene TRBJ1-1; D uncertain. V was cut by 0 bases and J by 4 bases, with 12 bases left in between. Germline V gene lookup returns CDR1 MGHRA and CDR2 YSYEKL. This CDR3 has 15 residues. The DNA for the CDR3 is TGCGCCAGCAGCCAAGACAGAACTTACTCCACTGAAGCTTTCTTT. The encoded protein is CASSQDRTYSTEAFF.

This chain links TRBV7-8 with TRBJ1-2; D is unresolved. CDR1 and CDR2 from the germline V gene are SGHVS and FQNEAQ. Trimming pared 2 bases from V and 2 bases from J, leaving 15 bases between. The CDR3 has 16 residues. CDR3 DNA: TGTGCCAGCAGCTTAAAGAGGGCCGAACTAAACTATGGCTACACCTTC. This encodes CASSLKRAELNYGYTF.

This chain uses TRBV30 with TRBJ2-5; 9 nucleotides align to TRBD1. The J call may be incorrect, as the DNA end agrees better with TRBJ2-7. CDR1 is GTSNPN, CDR2 SVGIG, per germline (reference sequence). This CDR3 is built from 16 residues. Here the CDR3 reads CAWNTGQGSLSYEQYF. CDR3 in DNA: TGTGCCTGGAACACGGGACAGGGATCCCTTTCTTACGAGCAGTACTTC.

This clonotype showed up just a few times. The chain joins TRBV10-3 to TRBJ1-1; D gene unclear. Per germline, CDR1 ENHRY and CDR2 SYGVKD. The CDR3 has 13 amino acids. V was clipped by 4 bases and J by 1 base, with 7 bases between them. CDR3 nucleotide sequence: TGTGCCATCAGTGGACCTCAGAACACTGAAGCTTTCTTT. The encoded protein is CAISGPQNTEAFF.

V gene TRBV7-9 combines with J gene TRBJ2-7; D not certain. The last part of the DNA fits TRBJ2-5 better; the J call may be wrong. The CDR3 consists of 15 residues. Germline V gene lookup returns CDR1 SEHNR and CDR2 FQNEAQ (reference sequence). CDR3 loop: CASSLISWQTETQYF. The CDR3 DNA reads as TGTGCCAGCAGCTTAATTTCCTGGCAGACAGAGACCCAGTACTTC.

The V and J genes are TRBV6-5 and TRBJ1-2; weak D call: TRBD1 (5 bases). The CDR3 spans 12 residues. Germline CDR1 MNHEY, CDR2 SVGAGI. Trimming stripped 5 bases from V and 7 bases from J, with 11 bases between. This CDR3 is CASSNRPGGYTF. CDR3 nucleotides: TGTGCCAGCAGTAACAGGCCAGGTGGCTACACCTTC.

The J gene is TRBJ2-3, the V gene TRBV5-1, with no clear D. Deletions cut 4 bases from V and 6 bases from J, with 15 bases between. CDR1 and CDR2 from the germline V gene are SGHRS and YFSETQ. The CDR3 has 14 residues. CDR3 region: CASSPYLDGDTQYF. CDR3 in DNA: TGCGCCAGCAGCCCTTACCTCGACGGGGATACGCAGTATTTT.

This chain uses TRBV6-1 with TRBJ2-7, with TRBD1 matching 7 bases. Germline CDR1 and CDR2: MNHNS and SASEGT. The CDR3 spans 14 residues. J lost 3 bases, V lost 2 bases, and 4 bases had no gene match. CDR3 bases: TGTGCCAGCAGTGAATTGGGACAGATCTACGAGCAGTACTTC. Translation gives CASSELGQIYEQYF.

This clonotype was detected only a few times. The chain uses TRBV4-1 and TRBJ2-7; 9 positions agree with TRBD1. The V and J ends lost 4 bases and 2 bases, in that order; junction bases with no gene match: 6. The CDR3 runs to 15 residues. Germline V gives CDR1 MGHRA, CDR2 YSYEKL. The CDR3 spells CASSLLRDRAYEQYF. DNA of the CDR3: TGCGCCAGCAGCCTCCTCCGGGACAGGGCCTACGAGCAGTACTTC.

This chain connects TRBV7-2 to TRBJ2-7; TRBD1 matches at 7 bases. The CDR3 length is 15 residues. V was clipped by 5 bases and J by 1 base; unmatched bases: 8. Germline V gene lookup returns CDR1 SGHTA and CDR2 FQGNSA. The CDR3 DNA follows: TGTGCCAGCAGCCCTGGGACAGTTACATCCTACGAGCAGTACTTC. It is translated as CASSPGTVTSYEQYF.

J is TRBJ2-1 and V is TRBV4-1; D possibly corresponds to TRBD2 (5 bases). This CDR3 is built from 14 residues. The germline V and J ends were trimmed by 1 base and 5 bases, with 9 bases remaining between them. The germline gives CDR1 MGHRA, CDR2 YSYEKL. This chain's CDR3 is CASSQGLPNNEQFF. In nucleotides, the CDR3 is TGCGCCAGCAGCCAAGGACTACCCAACAATGAGCAGTTCTTC.

This clonotype was detected only a few times. The rearrangement links TRBV4-1 to TRBJ1-2; D is perhaps TRBD1 (6 bases). Looked up from germline, CDR1 is MGHRA and CDR2 is YSYEKL. Trimming removed 4 bases from V and 0 bases from J, with 12 bases in between. The CDR3 spans 15 residues. The DNA of the CDR3 is TGCGCCAGCAGCCTACAGGGCGGCCCTAACTATGGCTACACCTTC. This codes for CASSLQGGPNYGYTF.

The genes are TRBV12-5 and TRBJ2-4; TRBD2 agrees at 7 bases. The DNA matches TRBJ2-5 better at its end, which makes the J call doubtful. Germline-derived CDR1 and CDR2 are LGHNT and FRNRAP. The CDR3 is 16 amino acids. CDR3 amino acids: CASGPPGLPAGETQYF. The CDR3 DNA sequence: TGTGCTAGTGGTCCCCCGGGACTACCGGCGGGGGAGACCCAGTACTTC.

V usage is TRBV4-1 and J usage is TRBJ2-1; 11 bases align to TRBD2. The CDR3 has 16 residues. V shed 3 bases, J shed 12 bases, and the junction held 13 bases outside the gene matches. Germline assignment: CDR1 MGHRA and CDR2 YSYEKL. The CDR3: CASSQAIAGGPFRQFF. Here the CDR3 DNA reads TGCGCCAGCAGCCAGGCCATAGCGGGAGGGCCATTTAGGCAGTTCTTC.

V is TRBV29-1 and J is TRBJ1-2; 7 bases are a match to TRBD1. Germline loops: CDR1 SQVTM, CDR2 ANQGSEA. The junction had 11 bases not matched to a gene; V was cut back by 5 bases and J by 2 bases. This CDR3 spans 15 amino acids. In DNA form, the CDR3 reads TGCAGCGTTAAAGGGGCCCCGACAGGGAACTATGGCTACACCTTC. It encodes CSVKGAPTGNYGYTF.

The chain links TRBV20-1 to TRBJ1-2; a possible D gene is TRBD1 (5 bases). CDR1 and CDR2 from the germline V gene are DFQATT and SNEGSKA (reference sequence). The CDR3 consists of 14 residues. The germline V and J ends were trimmed by 7 bases and 0 bases, with 15 bases remaining between them. In DNA, the CDR3 is TGCAGTGTTGGGACGTCGCGTACTAACTATGGCTACACCTTC. Protein: CSVGTSRTNYGYTF.

This clonotype showed up just a few times. The genes are TRBV5-5 and TRBJ2-5; 11 positions match TRBD2. Judging by the DNA end, TRBJ2-7 fits better; the J call may be wrong. Germline loops: CDR1 SGHKS, CDR2 YYEKEE (reference sequence). The CDR3 is 16 residues long. The CDR3 is CASSLLLAGVEGEQYF. The CDR3 DNA reads as TGTGCCAGCAGCTTACTACTAGCGGGGGTAGAAGGCGAGCAGTACTTC.

The chain combines TRBV29-1 with TRBJ2-5; 7 bases are shared with TRBD1. The CDR3 totals 12 residues. The V gene's germline CDR1 is SQVTM and CDR2 ANQGSEA. With V trimmed by 7 bases and J by 5 bases, 7 bases remained unmatched. The CDR3 coding sequence is TGCAGCGCGGGACAGCCCCATGAGACCCAGTACTTC. Translation gives CSAGQPHETQYF.